The rows below give T cell receptor beta chains drawn from one sample of a study of blood T cell repertoires in COVID-19. Assay used: immunoSEQ multiplex PCR; TCRdb lists only in-frame clones, some missing. The sample includes about 300,000 clones, 90% of them seen just once. Specimen: peripheral blood. These receptor sequences come from a woman under 40 with COVID-19, enrolled during active disease. Each CDR3 is given with its conserved first and last residue. A D gene is named only where the DNA matches it firmly. Some rows mark clone size as missing; the rest say once, few, many or name a class of expanded clone.

.,16,TRBJ2-6,.,TRBV7-9,TGTGCCAGCAGCCCAAGACAGTTCTCTGGGGCCAACGTCCTGACTTTC,CASSPRQFSGANVLTF
.,14,TRBJ2-5,TRBD2,TRBV10-2,TGCGCCAGCAGGGGACTAGCGGCGCAAGAGACCCAGTACTTC,CASRGLAAQETQYF
.,16,TRBJ2-1,TRBD2,TRBV18,TGTGCCAGCTCACCAGAGAGCGGGGCTAATTACAATGAGCAGTTCTTC,CASSPESGANYNEQFF
.,16,TRBJ2-5,.,TRBV7-7,TGTGCTAGCAGCTTTTTAGTGGGAGTCCCCGCAGAGACCCAGTACTTC,CASSFLVGVPAETQYF
.,15,TRBJ2-1,.,TRBV19,TGTGCCAGTAGTTTCGACTTGAGCTCCTACAATGAGCAGTTCTTC,CASSFDLSSYNEQFF
.,15,TRBJ2-2,.,TRBV11-3,TGTGCCAGCAGCTCAAGACAGGAGAACACCGGGGAGCTGTTTTTT,CASSSRQENTGELFF
.,16,TRBJ2-7,TRBD2,TRBV19,TGTGCCAGTAGTACCCCGGGACTAGCGGGAGGGAACGAGCAGTACTTC,CASSTPGLAGGNEQYF
.,17,TRBJ1-1,.,TRBV28,TGTGCCAGCAGCGGCATCGGGTTTTCAGGGGCAGACACAAAAGCTTTCTTT,CASSGIGFSGADTKAFF
.,16,TRBJ2-3,TRBD2,TRBV28,TGTGCCAGCAGCGGAGAGGCAGCGGGGTACACAGATACGCAGTATTTT,CASSGEAAGYTDTQYF
.,14,TRBJ1-5,TRBD1,TRBV30,TGTGCCTGGAGGGCTGGGACAGGGAGTCAGCCCCAGCATTTT,CAWRAGTGSQPQHF
.,10,TRBJ2-1,.,TRBV29-1,TGCAGCGTTCTCAGGGTAGGCCTGTTCTTC,CSVLRVGLFF
once,12,TRBJ2-7,.,TRBV25-1,TGCGCCATCAGGGCTCCAACAAACGAGCAGTACTTC,CAIRAPTNEQYF
.,13,TRBJ2-7,TRBD2,TRBV10-3,TGTGCCATCACCCCTAGCGGGTCCTACGAGCAGTACTTC,CAITPSGSYEQYF
.,16,TRBJ2-3,.,TRBV7-2,TGTGCCAGCAGCCGGAAGGCCCTAGCTAGCACAGATACGCAGTATTTT,CASSRKALASTDTQYF
few,16,TRBJ1-1,.,TRBV7-9,TGTGCCAGCAGCAAACCTCGGTCCCTCCTGAACACTGAAGCTTTCTTT,CASSKPRSLLNTEAFF
.,11,TRBJ2-5,.,TRBV20-1,TGCAGTGCTAGAGATATCGAGACCCAGTACTTC,CSARDIETQYF
.,15,TRBJ2-1,.,TRBV6-2/TRBV6-3,TGTGCCAGCAGTAAACTAACGGGAGACGGCAATGAGCAGTTCTTC,CASSKLTGDGNEQFF
.,13,TRBJ2-1,.,TRBV24-1,TGTGCCACCAGTGATACCGGGGTTAATGAGCAGTTCTTC,CATSDTGVNEQFF
.,12,TRBJ2-7,.,TRBV29-1,TGCAGCGTTGACACAGGGAAGAGAGAGCAGTACTTC,CSVDTGKREQYF
.,13,TRBJ2-7,TRBD1,TRBV28,TGTGCCAGCAGTTTAAGGACAGGGAACGAGCAGTACTTC,CASSLRTGNEQYF
.,14,TRBJ1-1,TRBD1,TRBV3-1/TRBV3-2,TGTGCCAGCAGTCCAGGGGGCCTAGGCACTGAAGCTTTCTTT,CASSPGGLGTEAFF
.,14,TRBJ1-1,TRBD1,TRBV30,TGTGCCTGGAGTACCGGGACAGGGAGTCCTGAAGCTTTCTTT,CAWSTGTGSPEAFF
.,14,TRBJ2-3,.,TRBV30,TGTGCCTGGAGTGCCGGGACTGATACAGATACGCAGTATTTT,CAWSAGTDTDTQYF
.,12,TRBJ1-1,TRBD1,TRBV10-1,TGCGCCAGCAGTACAGGGGATACTGAAGCTTTCTTT,CASSTGDTEAFF
.,15,TRBJ1-6,TRBD1,TRBV5-4,TGTGCCAGCAGCTTGGGACAGGGGGATAATTCACCCCTCCACTTT,CASSLGQGDNSPLHF
.,19,TRBJ1-3,.,TRBV19,TGTGCCAGTAGTATAGAATCACCCTTGGGGGGATGGCCTGGAAACACCATATATTTT,CASSIESPLGGWPGNTIYF
.,16,TRBJ1-1,TRBD1,TRBV6-2/TRBV6-3,TGTGCCAGCAGCCTCTGGCGAGGGGGCATGAACACTGAAGCTTTCTTT,CASSLWRGGMNTEAFF
.,14,TRBJ2-1,.,TRBV27,TGTGCCAGCAGACCCCTATTGATTTACAATGAGCAGTTCTTC,CASRPLLIYNEQFF
.,20,TRBJ2-1,TRBD2,TRBV6-2/TRBV6-3,TGTGCCAGCAGTTACTCGAGGTGGGGGTCCACTAGCGGGAGTAACAATGAGCAGTTCTTC,CASSYSRWGSTSGSNNEQFF
.,15,TRBJ1-2,TRBD1,TRBV19,TGTGCCACCCGGGACAGGGGTCCTCGAGACTATGGCTACACCTTC,CATRDRGPRDYGYTF
.,14,TRBJ2-1,TRBD2,TRBV30,TGTGCCTGGAGTGTAGGGACTAGCATCAATGAGCAGTTCTTC,CAWSVGTSINEQFF
.,16,TRBJ2-3,.,TRBV10-3,TGTGCCATCAGTGATCTATCTAGCGTAGGGGCAGATACGCAGTATTTT,CAISDLSSVGADTQYF
.,14,TRBJ2-3,.,TRBV28,TGTGCCAGCAGCATAATCGGGACCGTAGGGGGGCAGTATTTT,CASSIIGTVGGQYF
.,14,TRBJ2-7,TRBD1,TRBV5-1,TGCGCCAGCAGCCGAGGACAGGGTACCTACGAGCAGTACTTC,CASSRGQGTYEQYF
.,15,TRBJ2-7,TRBD1,TRBV5-1,TGCGCCAGCAGCTTCGGGGACAGGGGGCCGTACGAGCAGTACTTC,CASSFGDRGPYEQYF
once,15,TRBJ2-2,TRBD1,TRBV9,TGTGCCAGCAGTTCTGGGACAGGGAACACCGGGGAGCTGTTTTTT,CASSSGTGNTGELFF
.,15,TRBJ2-4,.,TRBV6-5,TGTGCCAGCAGGGGGGCAGGGTCCGCCAAAAACATTCAGTACTTC,CASRGAGSAKNIQYF
.,14,TRBJ1-6,TRBD1,TRBV7-2,TGTGCCAGCAGACGGGACAGGGGGCGTTCACCCCTCCACTTT,CASRRDRGRSPLHF
few,12,TRBJ1-2,.,TRBV19,TGTGCCAGTAGTATCCGGAGCTATGGCTACACCTTC,CASSIRSYGYTF
once,15,TRBJ2-1,TRBD2,TRBV5-1,TGCGCCAGCAGCACCGGGACTAGCGGGAGCAATGAGCAGTTCTTC,CASSTGTSGSNEQFF
.,14,TRBJ2-7,TRBD1,TRBV28,TGTGCCAGCCGCCTGGACAGGGTTATCCACGAGCAGTACTTC,CASRLDRVIHEQYF
.,15,TRBJ2-1,.,TRBV7-8,TGTGCCAGCCAGCTCGAACTAGCATTTTACAATGAGCAGTTCTTC,CASQLELAFYNEQFF
few,18,TRBJ1-4,TRBD1,TRBV5-1,TGCGCCAGCAGCTCCCCTGGCACAGGGGTCGGAACTAATGAAAAACTGTTTTTT,CASSSPGTGVGTNEKLFF
.,15,TRBJ2-7,.,TRBV6-1,TGTGCCAGCAGTGAGTTTGGTGGCAGCTCCTACGAGCAGTACTTC,CASSEFGGSSYEQYF
.,14,TRBJ2-1,TRBD2,TRBV29-1,TGCAGCGTCCACACTAGCGGGAGGGCCATTGAGCAGTTCTTC,CSVHTSGRAIEQFF
.,15,TRBJ2-7,TRBD1,TRBV5-1,TGCGCCAGCAGCCTGGGACAGGGAGTCTCCTACGAGCAGTACTTC,CASSLGQGVSYEQYF
.,13,TRBJ1-6,TRBD1,TRBV12-3/TRBV12-4,TGTGCCAGCAGCCTACAGGGGGATTCACCCCTCCACTTT,CASSLQGDSPLHF
.,14,TRBJ2-1,TRBD2,TRBV5-6,TGTGCCAGCAGCTCGACTAGCGTGGTCAATGAGCAGTTCTTC,CASSSTSVVNEQFF
.,17,TRBJ2-1,TRBD2,TRBV19,TGTGCCAGTAGTACAGCAACTGGGACTAGCGGATACAATGAGCAGTTCTTC,CASSTATGTSGYNEQFF
.,16,TRBJ2-7,TRBD1,TRBV5-1,TGCGCCAGCAGACGGGACAGGGGGCTCGAGTCCTACGAGCAGTACTTC,CASRRDRGLESYEQYF
.,15,TRBJ2-5,TRBD2,TRBV2,TGTGCCAGCAGGAAGACTAGCGGGACTCAAGAGACCCAGTACTTC,CASRKTSGTQETQYF
few,14,TRBJ2-7,TRBD2,TRBV7-2,TGTGCCAGCAGCTTAGGCGGGAGGGTCTACGAGCAGTACTTC,CASSLGGRVYEQYF
.,14,TRBJ2-2,.,TRBV7-3,TGTGCCAGCAGCTCCACCGGGGGAGACGGGGAGCTGTTTTTT,CASSSTGGDGELFF
.,14,TRBJ1-3,.,TRBV11-2,TGTGCCAGCAAGCAAGCCCTTTCGGGGTTTGCCATATATTTT,CASKQALSGFAIYF
.,18,TRBJ2-6,.,TRBV3-1/TRBV3-2,TGTGCCAGCACCACGATTAGCAGGGGGGAAGGTGGGGCCAACGTCCTGACTTTC,CASTTISRGEGGANVLTF
.,13,TRBJ2-1,.,TRBV15,TGTGCCACCAGCAGAGATCACGCGGGTGAGCAGTTCTTC,CATSRDHAGEQFF
few,15,TRBJ1-3,.,TRBV5-5,TGTGCCAGCAGCTTGCTTGGGACAACAGGAAACACCATATATTTT,CASSLLGTTGNTIYF
.,15,TRBJ1-2,.,TRBV6-5,TGTGCCAGCACCAGAACCCTCCGGGGTGCCTATGGCTACACCTTC,CASTRTLRGAYGYTF
.,15,TRBJ1-6,TRBD1,TRBV15,TGTGCCACCCGGGCCGGGACAGGGTCGAATTCACCCCTCCACTTT,CATRAGTGSNSPLHF
once,15,TRBJ2-1,TRBD2,TRBV27,TGTGCCAGCAGTGTCGGGACTAGCGGATACAATGAGCAGTTCTTC,CASSVGTSGYNEQFF